These T cell receptor beta chains were read from a single sample in a study of T-cell reconstitution after alpha-beta-depleted transplantation in children. Using its own MiXCR run on the PCR reads, TCRdb lists one record per CDR3 protein. The sample lists 200,000 or so distinct CDR3 sequences, 7.5% to 9.5% occurring once. The sample was PBMCs, mostly from graft donor cells, taken 360 days after TCRalphabeta/CD19-depleted stem cell transplant. The receptor source for this set is a male patient aged 2 to 9 who had a stem cell transplant for acute myeloid leukemia, so the T cells may come from the graft donor. Each CDR3 is given with its conserved first and last residue. Each record gives: V gene, D gene, clone size, J gene, CDR3 protein, CDR3 DNA. A D gene is named only where the DNA matches it firmly. Part of the rows lack a size; the others show once, few, many or a class for expanded clones.

v_gene: TRBV20-1
d_gene: TRBD2
abundance: many
j_gene: TRBJ2-5
CDR3aa: CSARDPGLAAVQETQYF
CDR3nt: TGCAGTGCTAGAGACCCGGGACTAGCGGCGGTCCAAGAGACCCAGTACTTC

v_gene: TRBV29-1
d_gene: -
abundance: -
j_gene: TRBJ1-1
CDR3aa: CSVERQSDTEAFF
CDR3nt: TGCAGCGTTGAACGGCAGTCGGACACTGAAGCTTTCTTT

v_gene: TRBV25-1
d_gene: TRBD2
abundance: -
j_gene: TRBJ2-1
CDR3aa: CASKPASGSNNEQFF
CDR3nt: TGTGCCAGCAAGCCGGCTAGCGGATCAAACAATGAGCAGTTCTTC

v_gene: TRBV20-1
d_gene: -
abundance: -
j_gene: TRBJ2-7
CDR3aa: CSARDGRLVWGHEQYF
CDR3nt: TGCAGTGCTAGAGATGGTAGACTAGTTTGGGGGCACGAGCAGTACTTC

v_gene: TRBV5-1
d_gene: -
abundance: few
j_gene: TRBJ1-2
CDR3aa: CASSLATHMPGGYTF
CDR3nt: TGCGCCAGCAGCTTGGCCACGCACATGCCAGGTGGCTACACCTTC

v_gene: TRBV29-1
d_gene: -
abundance: many
j_gene: TRBJ2-3
CDR3aa: CSVGRADTQYF
CDR3nt: TGCAGCGTCGGAAGGGCAGATACGCAGTATTTT

v_gene: TRBV6-5
d_gene: -
abundance: many
j_gene: TRBJ2-5
CDR3aa: CASSYSNTEALRETQYF
CDR3nt: TGTGCCAGCAGTTACTCGAATACAGAGGCGTTGAGGGAGACCCAGTACTTC

v_gene: TRBV11-1
d_gene: -
abundance: -
j_gene: TRBJ2-5
CDR3aa: CASSLGTRRETQYF
CDR3nt: TGTGCCAGCAGCTTAGGGACCCGGCGGGAGACCCAGTACTTC

v_gene: TRBV12-3/TRBV12-4
d_gene: -
abundance: many
j_gene: TRBJ2-3
CDR3aa: CASSYSPFTDTQYF
CDR3nt: TGTGCCAGCAGTTACAGTCCCTTCACAGATACGCAGTATTTT

v_gene: TRBV29-1
d_gene: TRBD1
abundance: many
j_gene: TRBJ2-1
CDR3aa: CSVFHRDRANEQFF
CDR3nt: TGCAGCGTTTTCCACCGGGACAGGGCCAATGAGCAGTTCTTC

v_gene: TRBV11-2
d_gene: -
abundance: few
j_gene: TRBJ2-6
CDR3aa: CASSPRGFPSSGANVLTF
CDR3nt: TGTGCCAGCAGCCCCCGAGGTTTCCCTTCCTCTGGGGCCAACGTCCTGACTTTC

v_gene: TRBV20-1
d_gene: -
abundance: -
j_gene: TRBJ2-2
CDR3aa: CSVRAANTGELFF
CDR3nt: TGCAGTGTGAGGGCAGCCAACACCGGGGAGCTGTTTTTT

v_gene: TRBV4-1
d_gene: -
abundance: -
j_gene: TRBJ2-3
CDR3aa: CASSQDLPTDTQYF
CDR3nt: TGCGCCAGCAGCCAAGATCTTCCCACAGATACGCAGTATTTT

v_gene: TRBV7-9
d_gene: -
abundance: many
j_gene: TRBJ2-7
CDR3aa: CASSHLGPGGEQYF
CDR3nt: TGTGCCAGCAGCCATCTAGGGCCTGGAGGGGAGCAGTACTTC

v_gene: TRBV29-1
d_gene: TRBD1
abundance: -
j_gene: TRBJ2-1
CDR3aa: CSVPDRGTYNEQFF
CDR3nt: TGCAGCGTGCCCGACAGGGGAACCTACAATGAGCAGTTCTTC

v_gene: TRBV4-3
d_gene: TRBD1
abundance: -
j_gene: TRBJ2-6
CDR3aa: CASSQDSGQGRLLPSGANVLTF
CDR3nt: TGCGCCAGCAGCCAAGACTCAGGACAGGGGCGTCTCTTACCCTCTGGGGCCAACGTCCTGACTTTC

v_gene: TRBV12-3/TRBV12-4
d_gene: -
abundance: few
j_gene: TRBJ2-3
CDR3aa: CASTPTGATQYF
CDR3nt: TGTGCCAGCACCCCGACAGGAGCCACGCAGTATTTT

v_gene: TRBV28
d_gene: -
abundance: -
j_gene: TRBJ2-4
CDR3aa: CASSFFGSSGFQYF
CDR3nt: TGTGCCAGCAGTTTTTTCGGTTCCTCGGGATTTCAGTACTTC

v_gene: TRBV29-1
d_gene: TRBD2
abundance: many
j_gene: TRBJ2-1
CDR3aa: CSLRLAGADEQFF
CDR3nt: TGCAGCCTCCGACTAGCGGGAGCCGATGAGCAGTTCTTC

v_gene: TRBV5-1
d_gene: TRBD1
abundance: -
j_gene: TRBJ1-1
CDR3aa: CASSLIQGANRAFF
CDR3nt: TGCGCCAGCAGCTTGATACAGGGGGCTAATCGGGCTTTCTTT

v_gene: TRBV6-1
d_gene: TRBD1
abundance: many
j_gene: TRBJ2-1
CDR3aa: CASRPPGTGAYEQFF
CDR3nt: TGTGCCAGCAGGCCTCCCGGGACAGGGGCCTATGAGCAGTTCTTC

v_gene: TRBV5-1
d_gene: -
abundance: many
j_gene: TRBJ2-1
CDR3aa: CASSLRSYYNEQFF
CDR3nt: TGCGCCAGCAGCTTGCGGTCTTACTACAATGAGCAGTTCTTC

v_gene: TRBV6-5
d_gene: -
abundance: -
j_gene: TRBJ1-5
CDR3aa: CASSHSPSNQPQHF
CDR3nt: TGTGCCAGCAGCCACTCTCCTTCCAATCAGCCCCAGCATTTT

v_gene: TRBV7-2
d_gene: TRBD2
abundance: -
j_gene: TRBJ2-7
CDR3aa: CASSSRTSGAYEQYF
CDR3nt: TGTGCCAGCAGCAGCCGGACTAGCGGTGCCTACGAGCAGTACTTC

v_gene: TRBV10-1
d_gene: -
abundance: -
j_gene: TRBJ2-1
CDR3aa: CASSKFRAATLNEQFF
CDR3nt: TGCGCCAGCAGCAAATTCAGGGCCGCCACCCTCAATGAGCAGTTCTTC

v_gene: TRBV9
d_gene: -
abundance: few
j_gene: TRBJ2-2
CDR3aa: CASSVVPTVGGRTGELFF
CDR3nt: TGTGCCAGCAGCGTAGTGCCAACCGTGGGGGGCCGGACCGGGGAGCTGTTTTTT

v_gene: TRBV4-2
d_gene: TRBD1
abundance: -
j_gene: TRBJ2-7
CDR3aa: CASSQDSDSETGIISEQYF
CDR3nt: TGTGCCAGCAGCCAAGATAGCGATTCGGAGACAGGGATTATTTCCGAGCAGTACTTC

v_gene: TRBV20-1
d_gene: TRBD2
abundance: many
j_gene: TRBJ2-3
CDR3aa: CSARDLGLASGRRVPPDTQYF
CDR3nt: TGCAGTGCTAGAGATTTGGGACTGGCTAGCGGCAGGAGGGTACCGCCAGATACGCAGTATTTT